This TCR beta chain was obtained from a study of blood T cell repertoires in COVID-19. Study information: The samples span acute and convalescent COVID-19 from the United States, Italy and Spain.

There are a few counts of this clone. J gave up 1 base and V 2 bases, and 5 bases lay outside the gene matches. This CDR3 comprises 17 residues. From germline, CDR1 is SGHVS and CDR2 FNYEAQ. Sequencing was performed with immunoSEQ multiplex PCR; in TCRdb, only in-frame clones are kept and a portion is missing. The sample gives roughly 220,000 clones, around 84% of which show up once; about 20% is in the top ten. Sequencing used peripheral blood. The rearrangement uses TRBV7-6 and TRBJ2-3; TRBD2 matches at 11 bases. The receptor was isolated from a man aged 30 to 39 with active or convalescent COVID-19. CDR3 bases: TGTGCCAGCAGCTTACTCGGGACTAGCGGTCGCACAGATACGCAGTATTTT. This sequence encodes CASSLLGTSGRTDTQYF.